The rows below give T cell receptor beta chains drawn from one sample of a study of cytomegalovirus exposure and HLA in healthy donors. The table came from immunoSEQ multiplex PCR; TCRdb's copy has only in-frame clones and leaves some out. The data show roughly 100,000 clones, over 75% seen once. The sample comprised PBMCs. These receptors were collected from a woman in her thirties or forties in good health and CMV-seropositive. CDR3s include the opening cysteine and the closing phenylalanine or tryptophan. The D gene is left open where the match is weak. Some rows have no size entry. The others give once, few or many, or a class for an expanded clone.

v_gene: TRBV5-4
abundance: .
d_gene: .
j_gene: TRBJ1-1
CDR3aa: CASSPEGVGAFF
CDR3nt: TGTGCCAGCAGCCCAGAGGGGGTGGGAGCTTTCTTT

v_gene: TRBV18
abundance: .
d_gene: .
j_gene: TRBJ2-2
CDR3aa: CASSPGPNTGELFF
CDR3nt: TGTGCCAGCTCACCAGGCCCGAACACCGGGGAGCTGTTTTTT

v_gene: TRBV7-2
abundance: .
d_gene: .
j_gene: TRBJ2-4
CDR3aa: CASSASGFVGKNIQYF
CDR3nt: TGTGCCAGCAGCGCCTCAGGGTTTGTGGGCAAAAACATTCAGTACTTC

v_gene: TRBV25-1
abundance: .
d_gene: TRBD1
j_gene: TRBJ1-2
CDR3aa: CASSLTGWNYGYTF
CDR3nt: TGTGCCAGCAGCCTGACAGGGTGGAACTATGGCTACACCTTC

v_gene: TRBV9
abundance: once
d_gene: TRBD1
j_gene: TRBJ2-7
CDR3aa: CASSVGQGDLYEQYF
CDR3nt: TGTGCCAGCAGCGTAGGACAGGGGGATCTCTACGAGCAGTACTTC

v_gene: TRBV10-3
abundance: .
d_gene: .
j_gene: TRBJ2-6
CDR3aa: CAISGGSVESGANVLTF
CDR3nt: TGTGCCATCAGTGGGGGCTCCGTGGAGTCTGGGGCCAACGTCCTGACTTTC

v_gene: TRBV29-1
abundance: .
d_gene: .
j_gene: TRBJ1-1
CDR3aa: CSVETGFEAFF
CDR3nt: TGCAGCGTTGAAACAGGCTTTGAAGCTTTCTTT

v_gene: TRBV6-1
abundance: few
d_gene: .
j_gene: TRBJ2-7
CDR3aa: CASSPRFYEQYF
CDR3nt: TGTGCCAGCTCCCCGAGATTTTACGAGCAGTACTTC

v_gene: TRBV7-2
abundance: .
d_gene: .
j_gene: TRBJ1-5
CDR3aa: CASSPGGASNRPQHF
CDR3nt: TGTGCCAGCAGCCCGGGGGGCGCGAGCAATCGGCCCCAGCATTTT

v_gene: TRBV7-9
abundance: .
d_gene: TRBD1
j_gene: TRBJ2-1
CDR3aa: CASSYPLQGDNEQFF
CDR3nt: TGTGCCAGCAGCTACCCCTTACAGGGGGACAATGAGCAGTTCTTC

v_gene: TRBV18
abundance: .
d_gene: .
j_gene: TRBJ1-1
CDR3aa: CASSPRQIMNTEAFF
CDR3nt: TGTGCCAGCTCACCGAGACAGATAATGAACACTGAAGCTTTCTTT

v_gene: TRBV5-6
abundance: .
d_gene: TRBD1
j_gene: TRBJ2-1
CDR3aa: CASSVIPTGGNEQFF
CDR3nt: TGTGCCAGCAGCGTGATCCCCACAGGGGGTAATGAGCAGTTCTTC

v_gene: TRBV28
abundance: .
d_gene: .
j_gene: TRBJ2-3
CDR3aa: CASSLWTGSTDTQYF
CDR3nt: TGTGCCAGCAGTTTATGGACAGGTAGCACAGATACGCAGTATTTT

v_gene: TRBV28
abundance: .
d_gene: .
j_gene: TRBJ2-1
CDR3aa: CASRGAGALDEQFF
CDR3nt: TGTGCCAGCAGGGGCGCGGGGGCCTTAGATGAGCAGTTCTTC

v_gene: TRBV13
abundance: .
d_gene: .
j_gene: TRBJ2-7
CDR3aa: CASSQSVEQYF
CDR3nt: TGTGCCAGCAGCCAATCAGTCGAGCAGTACTTC

v_gene: TRBV6-5
abundance: .
d_gene: .
j_gene: TRBJ1-1
CDR3aa: CASSYSEGVNTEAFF
CDR3nt: TGTGCCAGCAGTTATTCCGAGGGGGTGAACACTGAAGCTTTCTTT

v_gene: TRBV6-4
abundance: few
d_gene: .
j_gene: TRBJ2-1
CDR3aa: CASSDSGRDANEQFF
CDR3nt: TGTGCCAGCAGTGACTCGGGGCGGGACGCTAATGAGCAGTTCTTC

v_gene: TRBV2
abundance: .
d_gene: .
j_gene: TRBJ1-1
CDR3aa: CARSGGTEAFF
CDR3nt: TGTGCCAGATCAGGTGGCACTGAAGCTTTCTTT

v_gene: TRBV7-2
abundance: .
d_gene: TRBD1
j_gene: TRBJ2-5
CDR3aa: CASSFWTGTGETQYF
CDR3nt: TGTGCCAGCAGCTTTTGGACAGGGACGGGAGAGACCCAGTACTTC

v_gene: TRBV11-2
abundance: .
d_gene: TRBD2
j_gene: TRBJ2-7
CDR3aa: CASKREGRGEQYF
CDR3nt: TGTGCCAGCAAGCGGGAGGGAAGGGGCGAGCAGTACTTC

v_gene: TRBV28
abundance: .
d_gene: TRBD2
j_gene: TRBJ2-3
CDR3aa: CASSLLFYRTSGSTDTQYF
CDR3nt: TGTGCCAGCAGCCTGCTGTTTTATCGGACTAGCGGTAGCACAGATACGCAGTATTTT

v_gene: TRBV7-6
abundance: .
d_gene: TRBD2
j_gene: TRBJ2-7
CDR3aa: CASSLGTSGSINSYEQYF
CDR3nt: TGTGCCAGCAGCTTAGGGACTAGCGGGAGTATTAACTCCTACGAGCAGTACTTC

v_gene: TRBV4-2
abundance: .
d_gene: .
j_gene: TRBJ1-1
CDR3aa: CASRATGISEEAFF
CDR3nt: TGTGCCAGCAGGGCGACGGGAATTAGCGAGGAAGCTTTCTTT

v_gene: TRBV28
abundance: .
d_gene: TRBD1
j_gene: TRBJ1-5
CDR3aa: CASSIGTGDQPQHF
CDR3nt: TGTGCCAGCAGTATCGGGACAGGGGACCAGCCCCAGCATTTT

v_gene: TRBV11-2
abundance: .
d_gene: .
j_gene: TRBJ1-5
CDR3aa: CASSHSETRVSRPQHF
CDR3nt: TGTGCCAGCAGCCATAGTGAGACCCGGGTTTCACGGCCCCAGCATTTT

v_gene: TRBV10-3
abundance: .
d_gene: TRBD1
j_gene: TRBJ1-2
CDR3aa: CAISESSGGFYGYTF
CDR3nt: TGTGCCATCAGTGAGTCGTCAGGGGGCTTTTATGGCTACACCTTC

v_gene: TRBV4-3
abundance: once
d_gene: .
j_gene: TRBJ2-1
CDR3aa: CASRTSIAYNEQFF
CDR3nt: TGCGCCAGCAGGACTAGTATCGCCTACAATGAGCAGTTCTTC

v_gene: TRBV4-3
abundance: few
d_gene: TRBD1
j_gene: TRBJ1-1
CDR3aa: CASSTLTGTYTEAFF
CDR3nt: TGCGCCAGCAGCACCCTGACAGGGACATACACTGAAGCTTTCTTT

v_gene: TRBV28
abundance: .
d_gene: .
j_gene: TRBJ1-3
CDR3aa: CASSVRFSGNTIYF
CDR3nt: TGTGCCAGCAGTGTACGGTTCTCTGGAAACACCATATATTTT

v_gene: TRBV28
abundance: .
d_gene: TRBD1
j_gene: TRBJ2-7
CDR3aa: CASRTFNRGQGDEQYF
CDR3nt: TGTGCCAGCAGGACCTTCAACAGGGGGCAAGGGGACGAGCAGTACTTC

v_gene: TRBV5-1
abundance: .
d_gene: TRBD1
j_gene: TRBJ1-3
CDR3aa: CASSLGTGSGNTIYF
CDR3nt: TGCGCCAGCAGCTTGGGGACAGGGTCTGGAAACACCATATATTTT

v_gene: TRBV6-1
abundance: .
d_gene: .
j_gene: TRBJ1-2
CDR3aa: CASSEFGDGYTF
CDR3nt: TGTGCCAGCAGTGAATTCGGGGATGGCTACACCTTC

v_gene: TRBV11-3
abundance: few
d_gene: .
j_gene: TRBJ1-2
CDR3aa: CASSFTGGYNYGYTF
CDR3nt: TGTGCCAGCAGCTTCACTGGGGGCTATAACTATGGCTACACCTTC

v_gene: TRBV7-2
abundance: .
d_gene: .
j_gene: TRBJ1-5
CDR3aa: CASSHSNQPQHF
CDR3nt: TGTGCCAGCAGCCATAGCAATCAGCCCCAGCATTTT

v_gene: TRBV11-3
abundance: once
d_gene: .
j_gene: TRBJ2-6
CDR3aa: CASSLGGPGANVLTF
CDR3nt: TGTGCCAGCAGCTTAGGCGGTCCTGGGGCCAACGTCCTGACTTTC

v_gene: TRBV19
abundance: .
d_gene: .
j_gene: TRBJ2-1
CDR3aa: CASSISREGSYNEQFF
CDR3nt: TGTGCCAGTAGTATCAGCCGTGAGGGCTCCTACAATGAGCAGTTCTTC

v_gene: TRBV29-1
abundance: .
d_gene: .
j_gene: TRBJ1-1
CDR3aa: CSVEATGKDTEAFF
CDR3nt: TGCAGCGTTGAAGCAACAGGGAAGGACACTGAAGCTTTCTTT

v_gene: TRBV6-1
abundance: .
d_gene: .
j_gene: TRBJ2-1
CDR3aa: CASSETSIGEQFF
CDR3nt: TGTGCCAGCAGCGAAACTAGCATCGGTGAGCAGTTCTTC

v_gene: TRBV28
abundance: .
d_gene: .
j_gene: TRBJ1-5
CDR3aa: CASTGSSNQPQHF
CDR3nt: TGTGCCAGCACAGGGTCAAGCAATCAGCCCCAGCATTTT

v_gene: TRBV11-3
abundance: .
d_gene: TRBD1
j_gene: TRBJ2-7
CDR3aa: CASSLPGQGAEQYF
CDR3nt: TGTGCCAGCAGCTTACCGGGACAGGGGGCCGAGCAGTACTTC

v_gene: TRBV29-1
abundance: .
d_gene: .
j_gene: TRBJ1-2
CDR3aa: CSVDPSPLAGYGYTF
CDR3nt: TGCAGCGTAGACCCCTCCCCATTAGCTGGCTATGGCTACACCTTC

v_gene: TRBV6-1
abundance: .
d_gene: TRBD2
j_gene: TRBJ2-7
CDR3aa: CASNESPYSGRADEQYF
CDR3nt: TGTGCCAGCAATGAAAGCCCCTATAGCGGGAGGGCCGACGAGCAGTACTTC

v_gene: TRBV6-5
abundance: .
d_gene: .
j_gene: TRBJ2-2
CDR3aa: CASSYFAVNGELFF
CDR3nt: TGTGCCAGCAGTTACTTCGCAGTAAACGGGGAGCTGTTTTTT

v_gene: TRBV6-1
abundance: .
d_gene: .
j_gene: TRBJ2-7
CDR3aa: CASLNRASYEQYF
CDR3nt: TGTGCCAGCCTTAACAGGGCCTCCTACGAGCAGTACTTC

v_gene: TRBV18
abundance: .
d_gene: TRBD2
j_gene: TRBJ2-3
CDR3aa: CASSPPFREGTDTQYF
CDR3nt: TGTGCCAGCTCACCCCCTTTTCGGGAGGGCACAGATACGCAGTATTTT

v_gene: TRBV27
abundance: few
d_gene: .
j_gene: TRBJ1-1
CDR3aa: CASSSGTRNTEAFF
CDR3nt: TGTGCCAGCAGTTCCGGGACTCGGAACACTGAAGCTTTCTTT

v_gene: TRBV5-4
abundance: .
d_gene: .
j_gene: TRBJ1-1
CDR3aa: CASSPGTANTEAFF
CDR3nt: TGTGCCAGCAGCCCCGGGACTGCGAACACTGAAGCTTTCTTT

v_gene: TRBV5-4
abundance: .
d_gene: .
j_gene: TRBJ1-1
CDR3aa: CASNGLSNTEAFF
CDR3nt: TGTGCCAGCAACGGACTCAGCAACACTGAAGCTTTCTTT

v_gene: TRBV25-1
abundance: .
d_gene: .
j_gene: TRBJ1-6
CDR3aa: CASSEYSSASGLHF
CDR3nt: TGTGCCAGCAGTGAATATTCTTCGGCTTCGGGGCTCCACTTT

v_gene: TRBV4-2
abundance: .
d_gene: .
j_gene: TRBJ1-1
CDR3aa: CASSRGTIPNTEAFF
CDR3nt: TGTGCCAGCAGCCGCGGGACGATCCCGAACACTGAAGCTTTCTTT

v_gene: TRBV27
abundance: .
d_gene: .
j_gene: TRBJ1-2
CDR3aa: CASSYKRLLGYTF
CDR3nt: TGTGCCAGCAGTTATAAGCGGCTCTTGGGCTACACCTTC

v_gene: TRBV18
abundance: .
d_gene: TRBD1
j_gene: TRBJ2-1
CDR3aa: CASSPGQGASNEQFF
CDR3nt: TGTGCCAGCTCACCGGGGCAGGGGGCGTCCAATGAGCAGTTCTTC

v_gene: TRBV19
abundance: .
d_gene: .
j_gene: TRBJ1-1
CDR3aa: CASSIDLEVREAFF
CDR3nt: TGTGCCAGTAGTATAGATCTTGAAGTCCGGGAAGCTTTCTTT

v_gene: TRBV2
abundance: .
d_gene: .
j_gene: TRBJ2-1
CDR3aa: CASTGDSDYNEQFF
CDR3nt: TGTGCCAGCACCGGGGACTCCGACTACAATGAGCAGTTCTTC

v_gene: TRBV28
abundance: .
d_gene: TRBD2
j_gene: TRBJ2-1
CDR3aa: CASSLERGGSYNEQFF
CDR3nt: TGTGCCAGCAGTTTAGAGCGGGGGGGGTCCTACAATGAGCAGTTCTTC

v_gene: TRBV2
abundance: .
d_gene: .
j_gene: TRBJ2-1
CDR3aa: CASSVTAKQFF
CDR3nt: TGTGCCAGCAGTGTGACAGCTAAGCAGTTCTTC

v_gene: TRBV19
abundance: .
d_gene: .
j_gene: TRBJ1-1
CDR3aa: CASSILRRGQRRIMNTEAFF
CDR3nt: TGTGCCAGTAGTATTCTCCGCCGAGGCCAGAGACGAATCATGAACACTGAAGCTTTCTTT

v_gene: TRBV28
abundance: .
d_gene: .
j_gene: TRBJ1-2
CDR3aa: CASTPRELNYGYTF
CDR3nt: TGTGCCAGCACCCCCCGGGAATTAAACTATGGCTACACCTTC